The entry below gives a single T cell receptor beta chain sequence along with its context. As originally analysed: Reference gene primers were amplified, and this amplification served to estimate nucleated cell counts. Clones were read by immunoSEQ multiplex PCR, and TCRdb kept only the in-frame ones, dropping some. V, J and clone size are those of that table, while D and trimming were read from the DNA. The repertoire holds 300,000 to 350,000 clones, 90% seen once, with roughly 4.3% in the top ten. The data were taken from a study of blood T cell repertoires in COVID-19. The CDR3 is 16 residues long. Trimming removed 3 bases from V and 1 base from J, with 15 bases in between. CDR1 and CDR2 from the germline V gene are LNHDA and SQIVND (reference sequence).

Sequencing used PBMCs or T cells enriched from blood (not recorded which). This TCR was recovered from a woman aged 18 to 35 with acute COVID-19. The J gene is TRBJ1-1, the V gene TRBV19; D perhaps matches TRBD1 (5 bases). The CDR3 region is CASSMGRGKANTEAFF. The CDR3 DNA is TGTGCCAGTAGTATGGGAAGGGGAAAGGCGAACACTGAAGCTTTCTTT.